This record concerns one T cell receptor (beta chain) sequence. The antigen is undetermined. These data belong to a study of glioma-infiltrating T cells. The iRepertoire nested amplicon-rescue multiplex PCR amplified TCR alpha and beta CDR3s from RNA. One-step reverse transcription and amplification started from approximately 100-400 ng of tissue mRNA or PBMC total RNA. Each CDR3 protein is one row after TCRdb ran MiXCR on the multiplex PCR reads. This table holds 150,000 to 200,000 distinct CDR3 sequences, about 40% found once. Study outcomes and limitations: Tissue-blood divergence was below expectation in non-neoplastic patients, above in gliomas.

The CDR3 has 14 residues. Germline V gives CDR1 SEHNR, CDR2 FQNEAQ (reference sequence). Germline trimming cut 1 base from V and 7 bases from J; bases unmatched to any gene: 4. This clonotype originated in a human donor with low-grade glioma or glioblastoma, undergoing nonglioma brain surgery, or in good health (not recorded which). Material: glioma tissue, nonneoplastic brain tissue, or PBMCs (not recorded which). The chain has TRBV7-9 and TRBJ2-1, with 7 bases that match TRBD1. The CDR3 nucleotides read TGTGCCAGCAGCTTAGTTGCAGGGGGAAATGAGCAGTTCTTC. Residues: CASSLVAGGNEQFF.